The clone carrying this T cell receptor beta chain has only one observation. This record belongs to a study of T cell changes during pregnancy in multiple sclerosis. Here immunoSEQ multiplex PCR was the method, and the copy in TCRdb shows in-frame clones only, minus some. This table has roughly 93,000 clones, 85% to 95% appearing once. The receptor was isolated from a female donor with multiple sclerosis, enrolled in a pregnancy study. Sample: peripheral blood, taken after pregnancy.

This CDR3 is CAISDDLTGREQYF. For the CDR3, the DNA is TGTGCCATCAGTGACGATCTGACAGGGCGGGAGCAGTACTTC. The J gene is TRBJ2-7, the V gene TRBV10-3; 7 nucleotides match TRBD1. The V gene's germline CDR1 is ENHRY and CDR2 SYGVKD. CDR3 length: 14 residues. J was trimmed by 7 bases and V by 3 bases; bases with no gene match: 9.